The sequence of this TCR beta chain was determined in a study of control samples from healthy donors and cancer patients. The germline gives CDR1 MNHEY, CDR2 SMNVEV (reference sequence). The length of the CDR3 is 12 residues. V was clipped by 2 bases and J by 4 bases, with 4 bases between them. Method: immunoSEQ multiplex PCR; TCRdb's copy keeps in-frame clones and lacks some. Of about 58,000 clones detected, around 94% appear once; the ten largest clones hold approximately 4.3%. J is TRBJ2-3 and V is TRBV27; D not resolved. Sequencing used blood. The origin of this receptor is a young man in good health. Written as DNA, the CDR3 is TGTGCCAGCAGTTTAAAAGCAGATACGCAGTATTTT. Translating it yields CASSLKADTQYF.